The rows below give T cell receptor beta chains drawn from one sample of a study of long-term antiretroviral therapy in people with HIV. Sequenced by immunoSEQ multiplex PCR; TCRdb stores in-frame clones only, minus some. This table holds approximately 37,000 clones, roughly 87% found once. The specimen was unsorted PBMCs, collected 1 year after starting antiretroviral therapy. Receptor source: a man younger than 35 with HIV. CDR3s include the opening cysteine and the closing phenylalanine or tryptophan. D genes are given only for firm matches. Expanded clones get a size class; other rows say once, few or many, or leave the size out.

>TRBJ2-1|TRBD1|TRBV5-6|-
CASSYSDRAYNEQFF
TGTGCCAGCAGCTACTCGGACAGGGCGTACAATGAGCAGTTCTTC
>TRBJ2-3|-|TRBV21-1|-
CAIWWASGALLPDTQYF
-
>TRBJ2-7|-|TRBV21-1|-
CASSKAKRF
TGTGCCAGCAGCAAAGCTAAACGCTTC
>TRBJ2-5|TRBD1|TRBV7-9|-
CASSSRTGRKETQYF
TGTGCCAGCAGCTCTAGGACAGGGCGAAAAGAGACCCAGTACTTC
>TRBJ2-2|TRBD2|TRBV9|-
CASSVPRLADNTGELFF
TGTGCCAGCAGCGTACCCCGACTAGCTGATAACACCGGGGAGCTGTTTTTT
>TRBJ2-5|TRBD2|TRBV27|-
CASSHPRLAGEQETQYF
TGTGCCAGCAGCCATCCACGACTAGCGGGAGAACAAGAGACCCAGTACTTC
>TRBJ1-2|-|TRBV6-5|-
CASSYSSEVGYGYTF
TGTGCCAGCAGTTACTCCTCTGAAGTGGGGTATGGCTACACCTTC
>TRBJ2-7|TRBD1|TRBV7-7|-
CASSRGQGPSYEQYF
TGTGCCAGCAGCCGGGGACAGGGACCATCCTACGAGCAGTACTTC
>TRBJ2-1|TRBD2|TRBV18|once
CASSPRREADGYNEQFF
TGTGCCAGCTCACCACGGCGGGAGGCCGACGGATACAATGAGCAGTTCTTC
>TRBJ2-7|TRBD2|TRBV5-1|-
CASSSRTSGAYEQYF
TGCGCCAGCAGCTCTCGGACTAGCGGAGCCTACGAGCAGTACTTC